This T cell receptor (beta chain) was found in a study of T cell responses to AZD1222 COVID-19 vaccine. Study-level points and caveats: Spike-specific TCR depth and breadth grew after two AZD1222 doses. The study sampled repertoires only after the peak T cell response.

A note on this clone: As yet, its antigen is unknown.

Generated by immunoSEQ multiplex PCR, the TCRdb table keeps only in-frame clones and is missing some. The sample lists roughly 160,000 clones, 90% occurring once. This CDR3 contains 15 residues. The V gene lost 7 bases and the J gene lost 0 bases, with 15 bases spanning the gap. The germline gives CDR1 MNHEY, CDR2 SMNVEV (reference sequence). The sequence derives from an adult in good health. The chain uses TRBV27 and TRBJ1-1, with unresolved D. Specimen: peripheral blood, collected on day 0 of AZD1222 vaccination. The CDR3 reads CASTRKGNMNTEAFF. The DNA of the CDR3 is TGTGCCAGCACTAGGAAAGGGAACATGAACACTGAAGCTTTCTTT.